Each of the 13 T cell receptor beta chains below was sequenced from the same sample in a study of T cell changes during pregnancy in multiple sclerosis. Some clones are missing from TCRdb's copy, which holds only in-frame ones; the method was immunoSEQ multiplex PCR. Among about 89,000 clones listed, around 94% were seen once. Material: peripheral blood, obtained in the third trimester of pregnancy. Receptors were obtained from a female donor with multiple sclerosis, enrolled in a pregnancy study.

The chain uses TRBV21-1 and TRBJ2-3; the table's D call TRBD2 went unverified against the DNA. TRBV21-1 is labeled a pseudogene. The CDR3 is 15 amino acids. The CDR3 sequence: CASSKVLAGRDTQYF. The DNA of the CDR3 is TGTGCCAGCAGCAAAGTACTAGCGGGAAGAGATACGCAGTATTTT.

This clone was counted a few times. This chain connects TRBV6-5 to TRBJ1-6, with TRBD1 as a possible D gene (5 bases). Germline V gene lookup returns CDR1 MNHEY and CDR2 SVGAGI. The CDR3 is 12 residues long. V was pared by 5 bases and J by 9 bases, with 8 bases between. This CDR3 reads CASSGGVSPLHF. CDR3 DNA sequence: TGTGCCAGCAGTGGGGGGGTTTCACCCCTCCACTTT.

This clone was counted a single time. The same CDR3 also results from other DNA sequences found in this sample. V is TRBV6-1 and J is TRBJ2-2; D might be TRBD1 (6 bases). The germline V gene encodes CDR1 MNHNS and CDR2 SASEGT. CDR3 size: 15 residues. V lost 1 base and J lost 3, with 9 bases in between. The CDR3, as DNA: TGTGCCAGCAGTGAAGGCAGGGGTTACACCGGGGAGCTGTTTTTT. It encodes CASSEGRGYTGELFF.

V usage is TRBV5-1 and J usage is TRBJ2-5; 7 nucleotides agree with TRBD1. Germline V CDR1 and CDR2: SGHRS, YFSETQ. The ends lost 7 bases at V and 1 base at J; junction bases unmatched: 7. The CDR3 is 14 amino acids. CDR3 sequence reads: CASGVRDSQETQYF. CDR3 nucleotide sequence: TGCGCCAGCGGAGTTCGGGACAGCCAAGAGACCCAGTACTTC.

This clone has only one observation. The chain has TRBV27 and TRBJ2-1, with 10 bases fitting TRBD2. The CDR3 sequence is 17 residues long. V lost 6 bases to trimming and J lost 3 bases; unmatched junction nucleotides: 11. Per germline, CDR1 MNHEY and CDR2 SMNVEV (reference sequence). CDR3 loop: CASSFLLAGIVYNEQFF. DNA of the CDR3: TGTGCCAGCAGCTTTTTACTAGCGGGGATAGTCTACAATGAGCAGTTCTTC.

The rearrangement joins TRBV27 to TRBJ1-2; 7 bases are a match to TRBD1. CDR1 and CDR2 (germline): MNHEY, SMNVEV (reference sequence). The CDR3 sequence is 14 residues long. Unmatched junction bases numbered 3, after V lost 0 bases and J lost 5 bases. CDR3 sequence: CASSLSARGYGYTF. The CDR3 coding sequence is TGTGCCAGCAGTTTATCTGCCAGGGGGTATGGCTACACCTTC.

The J gene is TRBJ1-6, the V gene TRBV25-1; D is unclear. The CDR3 spans 12 residues. Germline V gives CDR1 MGHDK, CDR2 SYGVNS. V dropped 0 bases and J dropped 13 bases, with 7 bases sitting between them. The CDR3 reads CASSEYRGPLHF. CDR3 bases: TGTGCCAGCAGTGAATATCGGGGTCCCCTCCACTTT.

The rearrangement joins TRBV19 to TRBJ1-2; 7 positions agree with TRBD1. The J segment lost 5 bases and the V segment lost 5 bases, leaving 11 bases of the junction unmatched. CDR1 is LNHDA and CDR2 is SQIVND in the germline V gene (reference sequence). The CDR3 totals 15 residues. The CDR3 DNA follows: TGTGCCAGTAGTGTCACCCCAGGGGGTTCGTATGGCTACACCTTC. Protein product: CASSVTPGGSYGYTF.

The chain combines TRBV2 with TRBJ2-3; 13 bases are a match to TRBD2. CDR1 is SNHLY, CDR2 FYNNEI, per germline. There are 17 residues in the CDR3. The junction had 9 bases not matched to a gene; V was cut back by 4 bases and J by 5 bases. CDR3 coding DNA: TGTGCCAGCAGTGTGGGGGGACTAGCGGGATTTAAAGATACGCAGTATTTT. Protein: CASSVGGLAGFKDTQYF.

The V gene is TRBV6-5, the J gene TRBJ1-2; D is uncertain. Trimming stripped 5 bases from V and 3 bases from J, with 10 bases between. CDR1 and CDR2 (germline): MNHEY, SVGAGI. The CDR3 is 13 amino acids. CDR3 coding DNA: TGTGCCAGCAGTCTGACACCGGACTATGGCTACACCTTC. It specifies CASSLTPDYGYTF.

J is TRBJ2-7 and V is TRBV4-1; 10 nucleotides align to TRBD1. V shed 4 bases and J 5 bases; nucleotides not matched to a gene: 8. This CDR3 has 15 amino acids. Germline assignment: CDR1 MGHRA and CDR2 YSYEKL. The DNA of the CDR3 is TGCGCCAGCAGCCTAGAAAGGACAGGGGGGGACGAGCAGTACTTC. Its protein product is CASSLERTGGDEQYF.

The rearrangement uses TRBV27 and TRBJ2-3; maybe TRBD2 (5 bases). CDR1 is MNHEY and CDR2 is SMNVEV in the germline V gene (reference sequence). This CDR3 spans 17 amino acids. V was pared by 4 bases and J by 0 bases, with 17 bases between. CDR3 coding DNA: TGTGCCAGCAGTTCCCCCCGGCGAGGGTTTAGCACAGATACGCAGTATTTT. This codes for CASSSPRRGFSTDTQYF.

This clone was seen once. The chain couples TRBV28 to TRBJ2-7; D is ambiguous. V was pared by 2 bases and J by 3 bases, with 5 bases between. Germline values: CDR1 MDHEN, CDR2 SYDVKM. The CDR3 is made up of 12 amino acids. CDR3 DNA: TGTGCCAGCAGTTTAGGCAGCTACGAGCAGTACTTC. Residues: CASSLGSYEQYF.